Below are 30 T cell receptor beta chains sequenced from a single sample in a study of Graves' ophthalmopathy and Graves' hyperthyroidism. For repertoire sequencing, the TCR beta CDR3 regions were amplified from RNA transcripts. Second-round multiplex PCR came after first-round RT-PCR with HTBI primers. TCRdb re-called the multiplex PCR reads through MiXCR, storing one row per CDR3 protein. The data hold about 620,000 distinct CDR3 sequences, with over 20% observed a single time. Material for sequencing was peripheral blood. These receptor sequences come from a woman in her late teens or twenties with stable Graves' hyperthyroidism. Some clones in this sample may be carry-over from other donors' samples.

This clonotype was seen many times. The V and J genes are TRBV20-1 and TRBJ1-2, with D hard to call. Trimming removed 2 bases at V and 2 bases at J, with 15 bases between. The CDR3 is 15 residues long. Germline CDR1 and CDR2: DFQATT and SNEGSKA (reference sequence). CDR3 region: CSARRALGRNYGYTF. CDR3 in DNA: TGCAGTGCTAGAAGAGCCCTGGGCAGGAACTATGGCTACACCTTC.

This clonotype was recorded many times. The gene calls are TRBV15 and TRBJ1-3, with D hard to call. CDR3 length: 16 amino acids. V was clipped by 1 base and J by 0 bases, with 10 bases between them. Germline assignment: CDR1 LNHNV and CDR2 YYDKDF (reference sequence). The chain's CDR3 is CATSRGGVPSGNTIYF. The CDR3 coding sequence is TGTGCCACCAGCAGAGGTGGCGTTCCCTCTGGAAACACCATATATTTT.

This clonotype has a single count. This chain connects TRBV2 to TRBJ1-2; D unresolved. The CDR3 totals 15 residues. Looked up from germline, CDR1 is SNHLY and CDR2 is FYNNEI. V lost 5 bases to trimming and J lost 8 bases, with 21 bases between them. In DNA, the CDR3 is TGTGCCAGCAGTCCCGTTTGGCAGAGAGAAGAGGGCTACACCTTC. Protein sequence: CASSPVWQREEGYTF.

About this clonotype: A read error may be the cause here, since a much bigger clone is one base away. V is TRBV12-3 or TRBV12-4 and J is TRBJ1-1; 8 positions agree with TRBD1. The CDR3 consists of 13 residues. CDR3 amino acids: CASSPQTGAEACF. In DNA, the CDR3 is TGTGCCAGCAGTCCCCAGACAGGGGCTGAAGCTTGCTTT.

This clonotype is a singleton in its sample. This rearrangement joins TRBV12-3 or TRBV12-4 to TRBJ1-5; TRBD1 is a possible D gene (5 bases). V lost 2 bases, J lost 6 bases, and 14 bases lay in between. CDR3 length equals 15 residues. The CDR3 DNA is TGTGCCAGCAGTTTAAACCAGGGACCCTTTCAGCCCCAGCATTTT. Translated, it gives CASSLNQGPFQPQHF.

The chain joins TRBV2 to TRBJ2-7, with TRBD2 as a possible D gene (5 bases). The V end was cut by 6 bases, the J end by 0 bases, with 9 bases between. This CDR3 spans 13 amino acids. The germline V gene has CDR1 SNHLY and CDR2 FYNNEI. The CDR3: CASRHGGSYEQYF. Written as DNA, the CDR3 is TGTGCCAGCAGGCACGGAGGCTCCTACGAGCAGTACTTC.

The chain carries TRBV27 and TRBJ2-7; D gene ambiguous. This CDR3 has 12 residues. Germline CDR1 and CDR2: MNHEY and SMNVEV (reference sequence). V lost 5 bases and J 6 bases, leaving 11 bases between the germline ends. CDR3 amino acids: CASSAPVGEQYF. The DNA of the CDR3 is TGTGCCAGCAGTGCGCCCGTGGGCGAGCAGTACTTC.

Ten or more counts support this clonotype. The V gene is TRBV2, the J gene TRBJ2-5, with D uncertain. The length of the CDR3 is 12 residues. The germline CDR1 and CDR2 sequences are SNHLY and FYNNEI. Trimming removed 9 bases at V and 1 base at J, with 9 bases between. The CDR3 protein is CASETFQETQYF. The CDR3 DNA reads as TGTGCCAGTGAGACATTCCAAGAGACCCAGTACTTC. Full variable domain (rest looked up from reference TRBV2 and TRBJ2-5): EPEVTQTPSHQVTQMGQEVILRCVPISNHLYFYWYRQILGQKVEFLVSFYNNEISEKSEIFDDQFSVERPDGSNFTLKIRSTKLEDSAMYFCASETFQETQYFGPGTRLLVL.

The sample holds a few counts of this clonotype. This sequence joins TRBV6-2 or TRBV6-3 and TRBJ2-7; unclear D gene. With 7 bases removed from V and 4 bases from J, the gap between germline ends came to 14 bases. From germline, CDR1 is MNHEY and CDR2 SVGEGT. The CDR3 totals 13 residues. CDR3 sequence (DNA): TGTGCCAGCAAGGGCCACAGCCCTTACGAGCAGTACTTC. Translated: CASKGHSPYEQYF.

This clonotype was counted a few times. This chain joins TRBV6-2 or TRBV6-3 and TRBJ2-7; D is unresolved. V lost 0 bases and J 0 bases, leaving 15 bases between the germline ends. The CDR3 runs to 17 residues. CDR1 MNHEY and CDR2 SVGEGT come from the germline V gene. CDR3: CASSYSLRTASSYEQYF. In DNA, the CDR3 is TGTGCCAGCAGTTACTCGCTCAGGACGGCGAGCTCCTACGAGCAGTACTTC.

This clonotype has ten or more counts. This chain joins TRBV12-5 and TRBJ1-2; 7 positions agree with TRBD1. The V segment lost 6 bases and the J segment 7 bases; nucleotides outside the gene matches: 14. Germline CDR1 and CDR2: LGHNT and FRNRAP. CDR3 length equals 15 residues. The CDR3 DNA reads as TGTGCTAGTGGAGCCCGGACAGAGGGACAGAGTGGCTACACCTTC. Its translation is CASGARTEGQSGYTF.

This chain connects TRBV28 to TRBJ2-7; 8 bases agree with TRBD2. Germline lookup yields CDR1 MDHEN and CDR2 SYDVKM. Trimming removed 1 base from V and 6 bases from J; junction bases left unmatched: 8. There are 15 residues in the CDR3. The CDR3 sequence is CASSLFQRETGEQYF. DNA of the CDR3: TGTGCCAGCAGTTTATTTCAGCGGGAGACTGGCGAGCAGTACTTC.

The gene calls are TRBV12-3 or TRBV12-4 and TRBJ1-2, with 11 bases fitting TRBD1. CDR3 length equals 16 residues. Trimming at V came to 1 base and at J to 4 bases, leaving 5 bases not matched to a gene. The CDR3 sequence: CASSLGRTGGSYGYTF. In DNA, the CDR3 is TGTGCCAGCAGTTTAGGTCGGACAGGGGGCAGCTATGGCTACACCTTC.

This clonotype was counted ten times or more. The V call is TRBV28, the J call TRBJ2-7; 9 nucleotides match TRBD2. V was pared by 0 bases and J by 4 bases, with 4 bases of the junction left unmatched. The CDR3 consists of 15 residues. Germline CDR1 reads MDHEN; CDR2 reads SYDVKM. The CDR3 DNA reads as TGTGCCAGCAGTTTATGGTTAGCGGGAGATTACGAGCAGTACTTC. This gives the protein CASSLWLAGDYEQYF.

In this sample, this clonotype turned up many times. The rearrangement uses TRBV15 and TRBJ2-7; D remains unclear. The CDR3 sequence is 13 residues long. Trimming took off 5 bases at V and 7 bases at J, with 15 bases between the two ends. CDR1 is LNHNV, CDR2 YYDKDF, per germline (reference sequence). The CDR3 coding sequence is TGTGCCACCAGCTTCAACACCGCCGGTGAGCAGTACTTC. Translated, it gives CATSFNTAGEQYF.

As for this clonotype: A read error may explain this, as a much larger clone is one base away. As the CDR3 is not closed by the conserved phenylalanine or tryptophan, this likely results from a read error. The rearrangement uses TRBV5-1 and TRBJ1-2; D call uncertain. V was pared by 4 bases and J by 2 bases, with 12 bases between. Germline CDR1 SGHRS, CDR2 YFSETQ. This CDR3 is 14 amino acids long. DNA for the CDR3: TGCGCCAGCAGCCCCCCAATTAGCAACTATGGCTACACCGTC. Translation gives CASSPPISNYGYTV.

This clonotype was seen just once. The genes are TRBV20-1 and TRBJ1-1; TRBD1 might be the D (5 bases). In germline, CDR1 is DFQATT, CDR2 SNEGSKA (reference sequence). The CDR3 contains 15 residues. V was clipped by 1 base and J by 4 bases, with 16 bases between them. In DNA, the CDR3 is TGCAGTGCTAGAGTCCCCGGGACCGGTAGCACTGAAGCTTTCTTT. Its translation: CSARVPGTGSTEAFF.

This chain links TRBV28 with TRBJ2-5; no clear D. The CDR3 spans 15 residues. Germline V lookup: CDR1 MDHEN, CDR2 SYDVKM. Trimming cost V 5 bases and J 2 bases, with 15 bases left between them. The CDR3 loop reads CASSGPRAAQETQYF. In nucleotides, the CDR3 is TGTGCCAGCAGTGGGCCTAGGGCAGCTCAAGAGACCCAGTACTTC.

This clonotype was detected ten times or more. The CDR3 sequence: CASSDFGQNTEAFF. As DNA, the CDR3 is TGTGCCAGCAGTGATTTCGGGCAGAACACTGAAGCTTTCTTT. V is TRBV6-1 and J is TRBJ1-1; D gene uncertain. Germline CDR1 and CDR2: MNHNS and SASEGT. Trimming cost V 3 bases and J 1 base, with 9 bases left between them. This CDR3 contains 14 residues.

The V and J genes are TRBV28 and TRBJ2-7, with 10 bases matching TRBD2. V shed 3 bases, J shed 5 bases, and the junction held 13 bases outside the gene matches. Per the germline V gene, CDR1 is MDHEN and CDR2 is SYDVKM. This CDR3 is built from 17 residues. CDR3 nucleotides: TGTGCCAGCAGTTTTAGACTAGCGGGCCGAGGAAGCCACGAGCAGTACTTC. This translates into CASSFRLAGRGSHEQYF.

In nucleotides, the CDR3 is TGCAGTGCCAGGGGGGCTAGCGGGAGCCTGTACCAAGAGACCCAGTACTTC. This translates into CSARGASGSLYQETQYF. J is TRBJ2-5 and V is TRBV20-1, with TRBD2 identical over 10 bases. Germline V lookup: CDR1 DFQATT, CDR2 SNEGSKA (reference sequence). V dropped 6 bases and J dropped 0; count of bases not matched to a gene: 13. The CDR3 contains 17 residues.

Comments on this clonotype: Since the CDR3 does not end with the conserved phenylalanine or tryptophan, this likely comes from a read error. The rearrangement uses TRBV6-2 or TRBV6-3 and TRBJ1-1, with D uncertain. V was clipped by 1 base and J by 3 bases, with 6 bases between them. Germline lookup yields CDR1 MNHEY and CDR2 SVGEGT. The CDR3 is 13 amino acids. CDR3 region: CASSYLVYTEAFL. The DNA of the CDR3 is TGTGCCAGCAGTTACTTGGTTTACACTGAAGCTTTCCTT.

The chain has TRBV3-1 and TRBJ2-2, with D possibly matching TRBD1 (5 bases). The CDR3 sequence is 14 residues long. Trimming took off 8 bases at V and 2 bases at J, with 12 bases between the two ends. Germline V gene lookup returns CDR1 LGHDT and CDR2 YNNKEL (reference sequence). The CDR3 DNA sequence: TGTGCCAGCGCGACAGTTCTCAACACCGGGGAGCTGTTTTTT. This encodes CASATVLNTGELFF. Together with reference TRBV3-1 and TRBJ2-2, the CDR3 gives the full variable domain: DTAVSQTPKYLVTQMGNDKSIKCEQNLGHDTMYWYKQDSKKFLKIMFSYNNKELIINETVPNRFSPKSPDKAHLNLHINSLELGDSAVYFCASATVLNTGELFFGEGSRLTVL.

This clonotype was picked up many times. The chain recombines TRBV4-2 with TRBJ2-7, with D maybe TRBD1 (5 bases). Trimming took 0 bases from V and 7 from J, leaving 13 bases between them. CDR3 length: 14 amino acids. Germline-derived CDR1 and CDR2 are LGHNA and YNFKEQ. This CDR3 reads CASSQEPQGREQYF. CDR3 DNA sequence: TGTGCCAGCAGCCAAGAGCCCCAGGGAAGGGAGCAGTACTTC.

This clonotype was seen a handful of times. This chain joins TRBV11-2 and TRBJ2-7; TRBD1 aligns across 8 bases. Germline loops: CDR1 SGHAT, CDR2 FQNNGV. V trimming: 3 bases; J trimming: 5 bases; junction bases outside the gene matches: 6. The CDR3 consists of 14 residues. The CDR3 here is CASSFWDRWNEQYF. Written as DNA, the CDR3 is TGTGCCAGCAGCTTCTGGGACAGGTGGAACGAGCAGTACTTC.

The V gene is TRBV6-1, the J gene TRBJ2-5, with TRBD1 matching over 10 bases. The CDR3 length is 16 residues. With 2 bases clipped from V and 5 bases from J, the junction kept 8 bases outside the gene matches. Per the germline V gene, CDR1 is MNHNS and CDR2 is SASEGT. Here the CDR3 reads CASSELVGQGGETQYF. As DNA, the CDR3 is TGTGCCAGCAGTGAATTAGTTGGACAGGGGGGGGAGACCCAGTACTTC.

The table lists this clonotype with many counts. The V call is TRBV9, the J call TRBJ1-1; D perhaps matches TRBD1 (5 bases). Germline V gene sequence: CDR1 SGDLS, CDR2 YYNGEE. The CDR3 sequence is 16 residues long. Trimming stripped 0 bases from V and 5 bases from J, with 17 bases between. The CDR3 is CASSVGEWRGGTEAFF. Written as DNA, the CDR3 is TGTGCCAGCAGCGTAGGAGAATGGAGGGGTGGGACTGAAGCTTTCTTT.

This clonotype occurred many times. The CDR3 region is CSATGHAINQPQHF. The DNA of the CDR3 is TGCAGTGCTACGGGGCATGCGATAAATCAGCCCCAGCATTTT. This chain links TRBV20-1 with TRBJ1-5, with D perhaps matching TRBD1 (5 bases). Deletions cut 4 bases from V and 4 bases from J, with 14 bases between. CDR1 DFQATT and CDR2 SNEGSKA come from the germline V gene (reference sequence). This CDR3 contains 14 residues.

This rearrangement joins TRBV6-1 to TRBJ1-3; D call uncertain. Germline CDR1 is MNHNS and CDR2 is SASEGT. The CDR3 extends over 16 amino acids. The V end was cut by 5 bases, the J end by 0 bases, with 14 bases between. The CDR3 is CASSTRGRSSGNTIYF. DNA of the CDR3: TGTGCCAGCAGTACCCGTGGGAGAAGCTCTGGAAACACCATATATTTT.

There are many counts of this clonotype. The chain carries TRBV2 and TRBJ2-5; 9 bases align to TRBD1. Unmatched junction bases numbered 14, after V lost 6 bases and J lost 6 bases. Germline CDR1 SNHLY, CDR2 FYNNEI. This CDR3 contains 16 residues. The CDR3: CASSPGTGKGVKTQYF. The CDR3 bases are TGTGCCAGCAGCCCAGGGACAGGGAAGGGTGTAAAGACCCAGTACTTC.